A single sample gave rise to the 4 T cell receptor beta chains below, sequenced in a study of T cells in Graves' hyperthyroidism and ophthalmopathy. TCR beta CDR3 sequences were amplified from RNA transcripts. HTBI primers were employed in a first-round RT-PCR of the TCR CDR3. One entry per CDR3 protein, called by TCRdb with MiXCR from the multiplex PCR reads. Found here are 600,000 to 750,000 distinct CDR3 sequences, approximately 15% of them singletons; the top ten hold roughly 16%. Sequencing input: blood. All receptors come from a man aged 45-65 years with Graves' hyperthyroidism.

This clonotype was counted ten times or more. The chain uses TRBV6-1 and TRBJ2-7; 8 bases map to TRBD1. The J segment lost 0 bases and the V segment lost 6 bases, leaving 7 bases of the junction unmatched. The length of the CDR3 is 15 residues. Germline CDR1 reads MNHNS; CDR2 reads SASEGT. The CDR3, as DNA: TGTGCCAGCAGGAACCGGGACAGGAGCTCCTACGAGCAGTACTTC. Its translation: CASRNRDRSSYEQYF.

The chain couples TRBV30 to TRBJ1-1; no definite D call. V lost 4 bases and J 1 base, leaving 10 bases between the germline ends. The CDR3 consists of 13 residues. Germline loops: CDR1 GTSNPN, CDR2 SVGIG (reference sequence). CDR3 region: CAWIWSGNTEAFF. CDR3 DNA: TGTGCCTGGATCTGGTCGGGGAACACTGAAGCTTTCTTT.

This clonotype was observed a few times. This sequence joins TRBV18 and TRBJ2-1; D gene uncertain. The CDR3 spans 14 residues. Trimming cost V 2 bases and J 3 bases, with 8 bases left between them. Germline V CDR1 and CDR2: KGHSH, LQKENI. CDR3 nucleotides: TGTGCCAGCTCACCAATTAAGGGCTACAATGAGCAGTTCTTC. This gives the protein CASSPIKGYNEQFF.

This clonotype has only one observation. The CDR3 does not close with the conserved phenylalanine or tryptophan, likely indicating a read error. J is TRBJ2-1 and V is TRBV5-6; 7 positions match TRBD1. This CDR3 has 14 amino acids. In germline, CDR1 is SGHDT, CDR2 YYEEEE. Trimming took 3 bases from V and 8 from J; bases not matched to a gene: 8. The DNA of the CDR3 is TGTGCCAGCAGCTGGGAGACAGGGCGGGATGAGCAGTTCGTC. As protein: CASSWETGRDEQFV.